The 14 T cell receptor beta chains presented below share a single source sample, sequenced in a study of T cell repertoires in cytomegalovirus infection. Their antigen targets remain unknown. TCRdb processed the reads anew with MiXCR; each CDR3 protein has one entry. This table holds 200,000 or so distinct CDR3 sequences, 35% to 40% found once. Sequenced material: CD8+ T cells from cultured PBMCs, taken from culture after CMV antigen stimulation. The receptors here all came from a human donor in good health (CMV status not recorded). Some clones in this sample may be carry-over from other donors' samples.

This chain links TRBV7-3 with TRBJ1-2, with D perhaps matching TRBD1 (5 bases). V lost 1 base, J lost 8 bases, and 11 bases lay in between. The germline gives CDR1 SGHTA, CDR2 FQGTGA. CDR3 length: 13 residues. The CDR3 DNA reads as TGTGCCAGCAGCTTAATAGGGGCCGGGGGCTACACCTTC. It translates to CASSLIGAGGYTF.

This clonotype has a single count. The chain links TRBV18 to TRBJ2-2, with D maybe TRBD2 (6 bases). Germline assignment: CDR1 KGHSH and CDR2 LQKENI. The V end was cut by 3 bases, the J end by 6 bases, with 11 bases between. This CDR3 region has 14 residues. Here the CDR3 reads CASSPGTHPGELFF. The CDR3 DNA is TGTGCCAGCTCACCGGGGACTCACCCCGGGGAGCTGTTTTTT.

This clonotype has just one count. Given a much more abundant clone one base away, this may be a read error. This likely comes from a read error, as the CDR3 has no conserved phenylalanine or tryptophan at its end. The chain couples TRBV12-3 or TRBV12-4 to TRBJ2-1; 8 bases are a match to TRBD2. CDR3 size: 16 residues. V dropped 6 bases and J dropped 0; count of bases not matched to a gene: 7. CDR3 sequence: CASSTLAGVSYNEQFL. DNA for the CDR3: TGTGCCAGCAGCACCCTAGCGGGTGTCTCCTACAATGAGCAGTTCTTA.

J is TRBJ1-1 and V is TRBV11-2, with D possibly being TRBD1 (6 bases). From germline, CDR1 is SGHAT and CDR2 FQNNGV. The CDR3 runs to 16 residues. Trimming removed 5 bases from V and 4 bases from J, with 20 bases in between. The CDR3 spells CASSRSTGLVGTEAFF. CDR3 in DNA: TGTGCCAGCAGCCGCTCAACAGGGCTCGTGGGCACTGAAGCTTTCTTT. Based on the CDR3 plus reference TRBV11-2 and TRBJ1-1, the full variable domain is EAGVAQSPRYKIIEKRQSVAFWCNPISGHATLYWYQQILGQGPKLLIQFQNNGVVDDSQLPKDRFSAERLKGVDSTLKIQPAKLEDSAVYLCASSRSTGLVGTEAFFGQGTRLTVV.

The chain has TRBV7-3 and TRBJ1-1, with D perhaps TRBD1 (6 bases). The CDR3 contains 13 residues. With 1 base removed from V and 5 bases from J, the gap between germline ends came to 8 bases. Germline V CDR1 and CDR2: SGHTA, FQGTGA. The CDR3 nucleotides read TGTGCCAGCAGCTTAAAGGGGGAGACTGAAGCTTTCTTT. Amino acid sequence: CASSLKGETEAFF. Full variable domain (outside the CDR3, taken from reference TRBV7-3 and TRBJ1-1): GAGVSQTPSNKVTEKGKYVELRCDPISGHTALYWYRQSLGQGPEFLIYFQGTGAADDSGLPNDRFFAVRPEGSVSTLKIQRTERGDSAVYLCASSLKGETEAFFGQGTRLTVV.

The chain couples TRBV10-2 to TRBJ2-3; either TRBD1 or TRBD2 may fit D (5 bases each). V lost 0 bases, J lost 6 bases, and 19 bases lay in between. This CDR3 comprises 17 residues. The germline gives CDR1 WSHSY, CDR2 SAAADI. The CDR3, as DNA: TGCGCCAGCAGTGAGTCATATGGGGACCGTCCGTGGGATACGCAGTATTTT. Translating it yields CASSESYGDRPWDTQYF.

The gene calls are TRBV27 and TRBJ2-7; D unresolved. The germline V gene encodes CDR1 MNHEY and CDR2 SMNVEV (reference sequence). This CDR3 has 13 residues. V lost 2 bases to trimming and J lost 0 bases, with 5 bases between them. CDR3 sequence: CASSLQDSYEQYF. As DNA, the CDR3 is TGTGCCAGCAGTTTACAGGACTCCTACGAGCAGTACTTC.

This clonotype was detected a few times. The chain carries TRBV6-4 and TRBJ2-3; D gene unclear. V was shortened by 0 bases and J by 2 bases, with 6 bases between the two germline ends. CDR3 length: 14 amino acids. Germline lookup yields CDR1 MRHNA and CDR2 SNTAGT. The CDR3 region is CASSDSMDTDTQYF. The CDR3, as DNA: TGTGCCAGCAGTGACTCGATGGACACAGATACGCAGTATTTT.

In this sample, this clonotype turned up once. The rearrangement uses TRBV7-6 and TRBJ2-1, with D maybe TRBD1 (5 bases). V was trimmed by 1 base and J by 10 bases, leaving 14 bases between them. This CDR3 has 14 residues. Germline V gene lookup returns CDR1 SGHVS and CDR2 FNYEAQ. CDR3 protein: CASSLELRADEQFF. The DNA of the CDR3 is TGTGCCAGCAGCTTAGAGCTCAGGGCCGACGAGCAGTTCTTC. The entire variable domain, with the rest obtained from reference TRBV7-6 and TRBJ2-1, is as follows: GAGVSQSPRYKVTKRGQDVALRCDPISGHVSLYWYRQALGQGPEFLTYFNYEAQQDKSGLPNDRFSAERPEGSISTLTIQRTEQRDSAMYRCASSLELRADEQFFGPGTRLTVL.

CDR3 DNA: TGTGCCAGCAGCCAAGATGGGGCAGACCCCCGGGACGAGCAGTACTTC. It specifies CASSQDGADPRDEQYF. V and J are TRBV3-1 and TRBJ2-7; D possibly corresponds to TRBD1 (5 bases). Trimming took off 0 bases at V and 5 bases at J, with 17 bases between the two ends. Germline CDR1 and CDR2: LGHDT and YNNKEL (reference sequence). The CDR3 length is 16 residues.

The rearrangement uses TRBV19 and TRBJ1-5, with D possibly TRBD1 on 6 matching bases. Trimming took 2 bases from V and 5 from J, leaving 16 bases between them. Germline loops: CDR1 LNHDA, CDR2 SQIVND (reference sequence). CDR3 length: 16 amino acids. In nucleotides, the CDR3 is TGTGCCAGTAGTATAATCTACGGGGGCACGCATCAGCCCCAGCATTTT. It specifies CASSIIYGGTHQPQHF.

The chain links TRBV27 to TRBJ2-7; either TRBD1 or TRBD2 may fit D (5 bases each). CDR3 length: 15 amino acids. The germline V and J ends were trimmed by 4 bases and 3 bases, with 16 bases remaining between them. Germline CDR1 MNHEY, CDR2 SMNVEV (reference sequence). The CDR3 region has the DNA TGTGCCAGCAGTTGGTCCCGGGGCACCCTCTACGAGCAGTACTTC. Protein: CASSWSRGTLYEQYF.

This clonotype was observed a few times. V is TRBV19 and J is TRBJ2-1; TRBD1 agrees at 8 bases. Germline V lookup: CDR1 LNHDA, CDR2 SQIVND (reference sequence). This CDR3 contains 14 residues. V dropped 1 base and J dropped 7; count of bases not matched to a gene: 3. CDR3 sequence (DNA): TGTGCCAGTAGTATAGTGCAGGGGGCGAATGAGCAGTTCTTC. As protein: CASSIVQGANEQFF. Using reference TRBV19 and TRBJ2-1 for the parts outside the CDR3, the full variable domain is DGGITQSPKYLFRKEGQNVTLSCEQNLNHDAMYWYRQDPGQGLRLIYYSQIVNDFQKGDIAEGYSVSREKKESFPLTVTSAQKNPTAFYLCASSIVQGANEQFFGPGTRLTVL.

The chain has TRBV6-5 and TRBJ2-2, with 13 bases matching TRBD2. The junction had 5 bases not matched to a gene; V was cut back by 7 bases and J by 3 bases. CDR1 MNHEY and CDR2 SVGAGI come from the germline V gene. This CDR3 comprises 16 residues. CDR3 coding DNA: TGTGCCAGCACCTTGACTAGCGGGAGGTACACCGGGGAGCTGTTTTTT. Its protein is CASTLTSGRYTGELFF.